Listed below are T cell receptor beta chains from one sample, sequenced in a study of ipilimumab plus nivolumab after autologous stem cell transplantation. Sequencing used immunoSEQ multiplex PCR; TCRdb keeps in-frame clones, though not all of them. This table holds some 3,100 clones, approximately 80% found once. The sample here was PBMCs, taken in a trial of ipilimumab plus nivolumab as post-transplant consolidation. The receptors come from a male donor with multiple myeloma. CDR3s include the opening cysteine and the closing phenylalanine or tryptophan. D genes are given only for firm matches. Clone size is not always given. Where it is, it says once, few, many or a class for expanded clones.

len	v_gene	j_gene	d_gene	abundance	CDR3nt	CDR3aa
13	TRBV2	TRBJ1-1	-	-	TGTGCCAGCAGGGGAGACCCCTACACTGAAGCTTTCTTT	CASRGDPYTEAFF
17	TRBV7-3	TRBJ2-6	TRBD2	once	TGTGCCAGCAGCCCCCGCCCGGGGGGGTCTGGGGCCAACGTCCTGACTTTC	CASSPRPGGSGANVLTF
14	TRBV6-5	TRBJ1-2	TRBD1	-	TGTGCCAGCCGACCCCAGGGGGCAGGCTATGGCTACACCTTC	CASRPQGAGYGYTF
13	TRBV11-2	TRBJ2-7	-	few	TGTGCCAGCAGCCTCGGGCCACTCTACGAGCAGTACTTC	CASSLGPLYEQYF
14	TRBV6-5	TRBJ2-1	-	-	TGTGCCAGCAGTTTAGGGGTGTACCTAAATGAGCAGTTCTTC	CASSLGVYLNEQFF
16	TRBV30	TRBJ1-1	-	-	TGTGCCTGGAAAACCAAAACTACAGCGTCGAACACTGAAGCTTTCTTT	CAWKTKTTASNTEAFF
12	TRBV6-5	TRBJ2-7	-	-	TGTGCCAGCAGAGGGGGGACCTACGAGCAGTACTTC	CASRGGTYEQYF
14	TRBV30	TRBJ1-4	-	-	TGTGCCTGGAGTGTAGTTGGGATCGGGGAAAAACTGTTTTTT	CAWSVVGIGEKLFF
11	TRBV7-6	TRBJ1-4	-	-	TGTGCCAGCAGCTTGGAGAGGAAACTGTTTTTT	CASSLERKLFF
16	TRBV5-1	TRBJ1-1	-	-	TGCGCCAGCAGCTTGGCCGGGTTTCAGGGGTGGGCTGAAGCTTTCTTT	CASSLAGFQGWAEAFF
15	TRBV18	TRBJ1-5	-	-	TGTGCCAGCTCACCGACAACCAGAGAGGATCAGCCCCAGCATTTT	CASSPTTREDQPQHF
13	TRBV7-3	TRBJ1-2	TRBD1	-	TGTGCCAGCAGCATCAGACAGGGCTATGGCTACACCTTC	CASSIRQGYGYTF
16	TRBV19	TRBJ1-4	-	-	TGTGCCAGTAGTATGAACGGGGGGGCCTCTAATGAAAAACTGTTTTTT	CASSMNGGASNEKLFF
15	TRBV9	TRBJ1-3	-	-	TGTGCCAGCAGCGTAGCTACAGGGTCCCGAAACACCATATATTTT	CASSVATGSRNTIYF
18	TRBV7-6	TRBJ1-1	-	-	TGTGCCAGCAGCTTAGTGACAGACTTTCGGGTTGAGAACACTGAAGCTTTCTTT	CASSLVTDFRVENTEAFF
16	TRBV11-3	TRBJ2-3	-	-	TGTGCCAGCAGCTCCTGGGGGGGGCAGGGCACAGATACGCAGTATTTT	CASSSWGGQGTDTQYF
15	TRBV4-1	TRBJ1-2	-	-	TGCGCCAGCAGCCAAGAAGGACTGTCGTCGGTTGGCTACACCTTC	CASSQEGLSSVGYTF
14	TRBV5-1	TRBJ1-2	TRBD1	-	TGCGCCAGCAGCTTTGTAACAGGGGACTATGGCTACACCTTC	CASSFVTGDYGYTF
14	TRBV7-2	TRBJ2-2	TRBD2	once	TGTGCCAGCAGCCCCGGGGGGGCGACCGGGGAGCTGTTTTTT	CASSPGGATGELFF
13	TRBV9	TRBJ2-5	TRBD2	-	TGTGCCAGCAGTGAAGCGGGGGGAGAGACCCAGTACTTC	CASSEAGGETQYF
14	TRBV11-2	TRBJ1-1	-	-	TGTGCCAGCGGCCGGACAGCCCGTAACACTGAAGCTTTCTTT	CASGRTARNTEAFF
13	TRBV7-3	TRBJ1-3	-	-	TGTGCCAGCAGCTTAGGGGTCGGAAACACCATATATTTT	CASSLGVGNTIYF
22	TRBV2	TRBJ2-1	TRBD2	-	TGTGCCAGCAGTTACTACGGACTGTCCGGGACTAGCGGGGGGCTCTCCTACAATGAGCAGTTCTTC	CASSYYGLSGTSGGLSYNEQFF
16	TRBV7-3	TRBJ2-1	-	-	TGTGCCAGCAGCTCGTTGGCTAGCGCAAAATACAATGAGCAGTTCTTC	CASSSLASAKYNEQFF
14	TRBV4-2	TRBJ2-7	-	-	TGTGCCAGCAGACGGACGGATAGCTCCTACGAGCAGTACTTC	CASRRTDSSYEQYF
16	TRBV7-9	TRBJ1-2	TRBD1	few	TGTGCCAGCAGCTTAATTCTTTACAGGGGTAACTATGGCTACACCTTC	CASSLILYRGNYGYTF
13	TRBV7-9	TRBJ1-5	-	-	TGTGCCAGCAGCTTAGGTGAGCACCAGCCCCAGCATTTT	CASSLGEHQPQHF
15	TRBV29-1	TRBJ2-3	-	-	TGCAGCGTTTCAGGGGGGGACCAAAGCACAGATACGCAGTATTTT	CSVSGGDQSTDTQYF
17	TRBV5-6	TRBJ2-7	-	-	TGTGCCAGCAGCTTGGGATACGGGGCGACGGGGGCCTACGAGCAGTACTTC	CASSLGYGATGAYEQYF
17	TRBV2	TRBJ1-5	-	once	TGTGCCAGCAGTGAAGGGATTAGTTCAGGGAGCAATCAGCCCCAGCATTTT	CASSEGISSGSNQPQHF
13	TRBV30	TRBJ2-7	TRBD1	-	TGTGCCTGGATAGTGACAGGGGTAAACGAGCAGTACTTC	CAWIVTGVNEQYF
15	TRBV6-5	TRBJ2-1	TRBD1	-	TGTGCCAGCAGGCACTCGGGACAGGGACAATATGAGCAGTTCTTC	CASRHSGQGQYEQFF
14	TRBV5-6	TRBJ2-5	-	few	TGTGCCAGCAGCTTGGTTAGGGGACAAGAGACCCAGTACTTC	CASSLVRGQETQYF
15	TRBV5-1	TRBJ1-1	-	-	TGCGCCAGCAGCTTGGGCACAGGTCGGAACACTGAAGCTTTCTTT	CASSLGTGRNTEAFF
18	TRBV4-1	TRBJ1-4	TRBD1	few	TGCGCCAGCAGCCAAGCGCCTCCAGGGACAGTCGGAGGAGAAAAACTGTTTTTT	CASSQAPPGTVGGEKLFF